This T cell receptor beta chain came from a study of Ad26.COV2.S vaccination and SARS-CoV-2 variants. Study information: A participant enrolled in the COV1001 Ad26.COV2.S trial arm provided the sample. Once, or twice with 56 days between doses, Ad26.COV2.S was given intramuscularly. Study results and caveats: Substantial response breadth was reportedly seen for spike-specific CD8+ and CD4+ T cells after vaccination.

In germline, CDR1 is SGHTA, CDR2 FQGNSA. V lost 2 bases and J 5 bases, leaving 27 bases between the germline ends. The CDR3 length is 19 residues. Generated by immunoSEQ multiplex PCR, the TCRdb table keeps only in-frame clones and is missing some. The table includes hundreds of thousands of clones, about 90% detected once. The treatment is: 15 to 20 received Ad26.COV2.S at low or high dose, single or two shots; about 5 received placebo; per-sample allocation not given. Specimen acquisition occurred on day 63 following the initial vaccine or placebo injection. Within Boston, the person who donated was an adult of 18-55 years. This clone was observed a few times. As yet, its antigen is unknown.

The rearrangement joins TRBV7-2 to TRBJ2-5; the D gene is possibly TRBD2 (6 bases). The origin of this receptor is a person aged 18 to 59 who received the Ad26.COV2.S COVID-19 vaccine or a placebo. This material consisted of peripheral blood, taken in a trial of Ad26.COV2.S vaccine versus placebo. The CDR3 bases are TGTGCCAGCAGCTTAACTAGCTCCCTGGGCTACGCCCGGTGGGAGACCCAGTACTTC. Translating gives CASSLTSSLGYARWETQYF. Drawing the rest from reference TRBV7-2 and TRBJ2-5, the complete variable domain is GAGVSQSPSNKVTEKGKDVELRCDPISGHTALYWYRQSLGQGLEFLIYFQGNSAPDKSGLPSDRFSAERTGGSVSTLTIQRTQQEDSAVYLCASSLTSSLGYARWETQYFGPGTRLLVL.